This T cell receptor (beta chain) was identified during a study of CD8 T cells in ankylosing spondylitis (dated by TCRdb to 2016 to 2017). Context from the whole study: The study set out to find disease-linked TCR variants by profiling T cell receptor beta repertoires in ankylosing spondylitis patients and healthy donors. In total, the full study cohort was made up of 85 to 140 healthy donors and 25 ankylosing spondylitis patients. Peripheral blood was sampled, and synovial fluid was also collected from ankylosing spondylitis patients. Beyond this particular receptor, the publication reports: Significant enrichment of the disease-linked clones was reported in matched synovial fluid samples from ankylosing spondylitis patients. Some TCR beta motif variants had previously been reported in synovial fluid and blood of reactive arthritis patients, which suggested common disease-initiation mechanisms. The disease-linked clones had a CD8+ phenotype and were found at relatively low frequencies in peripheral blood. Blood from ankylosing spondylitis patients appeared to be characterized by a TCR beta motif composed of roughly 8 highly homologous amino acid variants.

Reads for this sample came from an Illumina HiSeq 2500. TCR beta libraries were prepared by quantitative 5'-RACE with molecular barcodes. On the authors' methods: A new computational method based on a probabilistic model of VDJ rearrangement was used to identify disease-linked TCR variants. TCRdb trimmed the raw reads at Q25, called clones with MiXCR and kept productive beta chains. Each CDR3 protein gets just one entry, which takes the most common genes and DNA from the rows behind it. It is TCRdb's table, rather than the study itself, that gives the V and J calls and clone size. The sample data list about 30,000 distinct CDR3 sequences, and around 5% of these were observed just once. The ten largest clones represent about 1.8% of the sample. This clonotype has at least ten counts. There is no known antigen for this receptor. Base qualities are not at hand, and no much larger clone is one base apart.

V drops 0 bases and J drops 6 bases, leaving 13 bases in between. The CDR3 runs 15 residues from the cysteine to the phenylalanine. Only CDR3 DNA is held: 45 bases, read in frame from base 1. CDR1 SGDLS and CDR2 YYNGEE are derived from the germline V gene. The sequenced sample was blood, either unsorted or a sorted T cell fraction (not recorded which). The receptor comes from a female donor with ankylosing spondylitis or in good health (not recorded which). Here the chain combines TRBV9 and TRBJ2-1; the D gene is perhaps TRBD2, on 5 matching bases. This receptor carries the CDR3 CASSVGRRVSNEQFF. The DNA sequence is as follows: TGTGCCAGCAGCGTAGGTAGGCGGGTAAGCAATGAGCAGTTCTTC.